A selection of T cell receptor beta chains follows, all from one sample in a study of T cell repertoires in cytomegalovirus infection. TCRdb reanalysed the reads using MiXCR and keeps one entry per CDR3 protein. The sample lists some 700,000 distinct CDR3 sequences; less than 40% were seen once. The sample comprised PBMCs. The receptors were gathered from a human donor in good health (CMV status not recorded). Some clones in this sample may be carry-over from other donors' samples. Each CDR3 is given with its conserved first and last residue. The order of the fields is V gene, clone size, D gene, J gene, CDR3 protein, CDR3 DNA. The D gene is left open where the match is weak. Clone size is stated in some rows and not others, as once, few, many or a class when expanded.

V: TRBV19; size: few; D: TRBD2; J: TRBJ2-1; CDR3: CASSIAGGPGNEQFF; DNA: TGTGCCAGTAGTATAGCGGGAGGGCCTGGTAATGAGCAGTTCTTC
V: TRBV5-1; size: few; D: NA; J: TRBJ2-1; CDR3: CASSLVRRNYNEQFF; DNA: TGCGCCAGCAGCTTGGTCCGTCGGAATTACAATGAGCAGTTCTTC
V: TRBV12-3/TRBV12-4; size: NA; D: TRBD1; J: TRBJ1-3; CDR3: CASSPPGQFSGNTIYF; DNA: TGTGCCAGCAGTCCCCCGGGACAGTTCTCTGGAAACACCATATATTTT
V: TRBV7-9; size: NA; D: TRBD1; J: TRBJ2-1; CDR3: CASGGQGEYNEQFF; DNA: TGTGCCAGCGGGGGACAGGGGGAGTACAATGAGCAGTTCTTC
V: TRBV9; size: NA; D: NA; J: TRBJ2-6; CDR3: CASSVTSGANVLTF; DNA: TGTGCCAGCAGCGTCACTTCTGGGGCCAACGTCCTGACTTTC
V: TRBV6-1; size: NA; D: TRBD1; J: TRBJ2-5; CDR3: CASSPPPGGLAETQYF; DNA: TGTGCCAGCAGCCCTCCCCCAGGGGGCCTAGCAGAGACCCAGTACTTC
V: TRBV7-2; size: NA; D: TRBD2; J: TRBJ2-6; CDR3: CASSFTGGPSWASGAIVLTF; DNA: TGTGCCAGCAGCTTTACGGGAGGGCCTTCCTGGGCGTCTGGGGCCATCGTCCTGACTTTC
V: TRBV5-4; size: NA; D: NA; J: TRBJ2-5; CDR3: CATEAGPQETQYF; DNA: TGTGCCACCGAGGCTGGGCCCCAAGAGACCCAGTACTTC
V: TRBV5-1; size: few; D: NA; J: TRBJ2-2; CDR3: CASSVTGANTGELFF; DNA: TGCGCCAGCAGCGTAACAGGCGCGAACACCGGGGAGCTGTTTTTT
V: TRBV5-1; size: NA; D: TRBD1; J: TRBJ2-7; CDR3: CASSVGGKYYEQYF; DNA: TGCGCCAGCAGCGTAGGGGGCAAGTATTACGAGCAGTACTTC
V: TRBV2; size: NA; D: NA; J: TRBJ2-5; CDR3: CASSDLYIGETQYF; DNA: TGTGCCAGCAGTGACTTATATATAGGGGAGACCCAGTACTTC
V: TRBV27; size: NA; D: TRBD2; J: TRBJ2-3; CDR3: CASSLRTSGTSGGTDTQYF; DNA: TGTGCCAGCAGTTTACGGACTAGCGGGACCTCTGGGGGCACAGATACGCAGTATTTT
V: TRBV23-1; size: NA; D: NA; J: TRBJ1-5; CDR3: CASSQPGNQPQHF; DNA: TGCGCCAGCAGTCAACCCGGCAATCAGCCCCAGCATTTT
V: TRBV6-6; size: once; D: NA; J: TRBJ2-1; CDR3: CASGIISYNEQFF; DNA: TGTGCCAGCGGGATAATCTCCTACAATGAGCAGTTCTTC
V: TRBV27; size: NA; D: TRBD2; J: TRBJ2-1; CDR3: CASYRGTSRGNEQFF; DNA: TGTGCCAGCTACCGGGGGACTAGTCGCGGGAATGAGCAGTTCTTC
V: TRBV6-6; size: NA; D: NA; J: TRBJ1-1; CDR3: CATLGVGTTEAFF; DNA: TGTGCCACCTTAGGGGTTGGCACCACTGAAGCTTTCTTT
V: TRBV7-6; size: NA; D: NA; J: TRBJ2-1; CDR3: CASSSRLGGINEQFF; DNA: TGTGCTAGCAGCTCTCGACTAGGGGGAATCAATGAGCAGTTCTTC
V: TRBV12-3/TRBV12-4; size: NA; D: NA; J: TRBJ1-5; CDR3: CASSRGGAGQPQHF; DNA: TGTGCCAGCAGTCGGGGGGGCGCGGGTCAGCCCCAGCATTTT
V: TRBV7-2; size: many; D: NA; J: TRBJ2-2; CDR3: CASSPQGSGELFF; DNA: TGTGCCAGCAGCCCACAGGGTTCCGGGGAGCTGTTTTTT
V: TRBV7-9; size: NA; D: NA; J: TRBJ2-7; CDR3: CAIHTQLNYEQYF; DNA: TGTGCCATCCATACACAACTTAACTACGAGCAGTACTTC
V: TRBV5-5; size: few; D: NA; J: TRBJ1-4; CDR3: CASSSNVRLGEKLFF; DNA: TGTGCCAGCAGCTCCAACGTGCGTTTGGGCGAAAAACTGTTTTTT
V: TRBV12-3/TRBV12-4; size: NA; D: TRBD2; J: TRBJ2-2; CDR3: CASSAVDGGENTGELFF; DNA: TGTGCCAGCAGCGCCGTTGATGGGGGGGAGAACACCGGGGAGCTGTTTTTT
V: TRBV7-2; size: many; D: TRBD1; J: TRBJ1-2; CDR3: CASRQTGGTYGYTF; DNA: TGTGCCAGCAGGCAGACAGGGGGCACCTATGGCTACACCTTC
V: TRBV6-1; size: NA; D: TRBD1; J: TRBJ1-5; CDR3: CASTPQGGLSQPQHF; DNA: TGTGCCAGCACTCCCCAGGGGGGCCTAAGTCAGCCCCAGCATTTT
V: TRBV6-1; size: NA; D: NA; J: TRBJ1-2; CDR3: CASLITGLYGYTF; DNA: TGTGCCAGCTTGATCACAGGGCTCTATGGCTACACCTTC
V: TRBV12-3/TRBV12-4; size: many; D: NA; J: TRBJ1-5; CDR3: CASSLAGYSDQPQHF; DNA: TGTGCCAGCAGTTTAGCTGGATATTCGGATCAGCCCCAGCATTTT
V: TRBV7-8; size: few; D: TRBD1; J: TRBJ1-2; CDR3: CASSGRDRVRYGYTF; DNA: TGTGCCAGCAGCGGTCGGGACAGGGTACGATATGGCTACACCTTC
V: TRBV5-6; size: few; D: NA; J: TRBJ1-1; CDR3: CASSLVSGTTEAFF; DNA: TGTGCCAGCAGCTTGGTCTCCGGGACCACTGAAGCTTTCTTT
V: TRBV29-1; size: NA; D: NA; J: TRBJ2-3; CDR3: CSVEDLRPSTSTDTQYF; DNA: TGCAGCGTTGAAGACCTTCGGCCCTCCACTAGCACAGATACGCAGTATTTT
V: TRBV29-1; size: NA; D: NA; J: TRBJ1-4; CDR3: CSATHRERGEKLFF; DNA: TGCAGCGCCACTCACCGGGAAAGGGGTGAAAAACTGTTTTTT
V: TRBV7-2; size: many; D: NA; J: TRBJ1-1; CDR3: CASSRRDRTEAFF; DNA: TGTGCCAGCAGCCGCAGAGATCGGACTGAAGCTTTCTTT
V: TRBV18; size: few; D: NA; J: TRBJ2-3; CDR3: CASSKINRETDTQYF; DNA: TGTGCCAGCTCAAAGATAAACCGGGAGACAGATACGCAGTATTTT